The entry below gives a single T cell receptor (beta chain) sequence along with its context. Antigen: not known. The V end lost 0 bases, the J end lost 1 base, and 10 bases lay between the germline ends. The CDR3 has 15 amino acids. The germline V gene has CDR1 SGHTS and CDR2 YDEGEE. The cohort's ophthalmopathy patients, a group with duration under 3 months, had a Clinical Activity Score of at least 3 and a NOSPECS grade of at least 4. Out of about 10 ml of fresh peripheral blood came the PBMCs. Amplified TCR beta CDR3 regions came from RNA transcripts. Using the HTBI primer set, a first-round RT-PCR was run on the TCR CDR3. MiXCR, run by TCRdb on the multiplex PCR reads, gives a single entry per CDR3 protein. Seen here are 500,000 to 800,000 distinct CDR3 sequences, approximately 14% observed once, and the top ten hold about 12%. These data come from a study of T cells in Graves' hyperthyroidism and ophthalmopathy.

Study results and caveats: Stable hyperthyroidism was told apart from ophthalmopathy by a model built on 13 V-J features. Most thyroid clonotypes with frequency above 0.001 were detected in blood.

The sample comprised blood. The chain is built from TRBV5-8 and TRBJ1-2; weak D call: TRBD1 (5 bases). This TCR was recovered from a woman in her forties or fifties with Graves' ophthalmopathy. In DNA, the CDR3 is TGTGCCAGCAGCTTGGGACAGTTCCTTAACTATGGCTACACCTTC. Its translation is CASSLGQFLNYGYTF.